These T cell receptor beta chains were read from a single sample in a study of cytomegalovirus exposure and HLA in healthy donors. The assay was immunoSEQ multiplex PCR, and TCRdb's table has in-frame clones only and misses some. The table shows some 150,000 clones, with 80% occurring only once. Sequencing input: PBMCs. The origin of the receptors is a male donor in good health and CMV-seronegative. Each CDR3 is given with its conserved first and last residue. The order of the fields is J gene, V gene, clone size, D gene, CDR3 DNA, CDR3 protein. D genes are given only for firm matches. Rows may omit the clone size; those that give it use once, few, many or a size class.

j_gene: TRBJ2-7; v_gene: TRBV30; abundance: .; d_gene: .; CDR3nt: TGTGCCTGGAGTGCCCGGACAGTGAGTCCTAACGAGCAGTACTTC; CDR3aa: CAWSARTVSPNEQYF
j_gene: TRBJ1-2; v_gene: TRBV9; abundance: .; d_gene: TRBD1; CDR3nt: TGTGCCAGCAGCGCTACCACCGGGACAGGGGATGGCTACACCTTC; CDR3aa: CASSATTGTGDGYTF
j_gene: TRBJ2-3; v_gene: TRBV4-2; abundance: once; d_gene: TRBD2; CDR3nt: TGTGCCAGCAGCCAAGAAATCGTACTAGCGGGGGAGGGTGGCACAGATACGCAGTATTTT; CDR3aa: CASSQEIVLAGEGGTDTQYF
j_gene: TRBJ1-6; v_gene: TRBV7-8; abundance: few; d_gene: .; CDR3nt: TGTGCCAGCAGCTTAGGACAAAATTCACCCCTCCACTTT; CDR3aa: CASSLGQNSPLHF
j_gene: TRBJ1-3; v_gene: TRBV7-2; abundance: few; d_gene: .; CDR3nt: TGTGCCAGCACCTCAGGGTATAGTGGAAACACCATATATTTT; CDR3aa: CASTSGYSGNTIYF
j_gene: TRBJ1-4; v_gene: TRBV7-6; abundance: .; d_gene: TRBD1; CDR3nt: TGTGCCAGCAGCTTACGGCAGGGGGGTGTGGAAAAACTGTTTTTT; CDR3aa: CASSLRQGGVEKLFF
j_gene: TRBJ1-1; v_gene: TRBV11-2; abundance: .; d_gene: TRBD1; CDR3nt: TGTGCCAGCAGCCTGTGGACAGGGGATAACACTGAAGCTTTCTTT; CDR3aa: CASSLWTGDNTEAFF
j_gene: TRBJ1-5; v_gene: TRBV18; abundance: .; d_gene: .; CDR3nt: TGTGCCAGCTCACCCGGACAGAGCAATCAGCCCCAGCATTTT; CDR3aa: CASSPGQSNQPQHF
j_gene: TRBJ1-2; v_gene: TRBV13; abundance: .; d_gene: TRBD1; CDR3nt: TGTGCCAGCAGCTTGACAGGGAGCGAAGGCTACACCTTC; CDR3aa: CASSLTGSEGYTF
j_gene: TRBJ1-2; v_gene: TRBV27; abundance: .; d_gene: .; CDR3nt: TGTGCCAGCAGTTTAGGTCCAGGAAGTACCTATGGCTACACCTTC; CDR3aa: CASSLGPGSTYGYTF
j_gene: TRBJ2-7; v_gene: TRBV7-6; abundance: .; d_gene: TRBD1; CDR3nt: TGTGCCAGCAGCTCAGAAGTGGGACAGAATTTCTACGAGCAGTACTTC; CDR3aa: CASSSEVGQNFYEQYF
j_gene: TRBJ2-3; v_gene: TRBV4-1; abundance: few; d_gene: .; CDR3nt: TGCGCCAGCAGCCAAGGGTTCGGGGGTTCGGATACGCAGTATTTT; CDR3aa: CASSQGFGGSDTQYF
j_gene: TRBJ1-2; v_gene: TRBV6-1; abundance: .; d_gene: TRBD1; CDR3nt: TGTGCCAGCAGTGAAGCGCAGGACAGGGGGCTGGATGGCTACACCTTC; CDR3aa: CASSEAQDRGLDGYTF
j_gene: TRBJ2-5; v_gene: TRBV27; abundance: once; d_gene: TRBD2; CDR3nt: TGTGCCACCGATACTATCCCCAGCGGGGGTAAAGAGACCCAGTACTTC; CDR3aa: CATDTIPSGGKETQYF
j_gene: TRBJ2-3; v_gene: TRBV27; abundance: .; d_gene: .; CDR3nt: TGTGCCAGCAGTCTACAGGGTTGGAACACAGATACGCAGTATTTT; CDR3aa: CASSLQGWNTDTQYF
j_gene: TRBJ2-1; v_gene: TRBV4-2; abundance: once; d_gene: TRBD2; CDR3nt: TGTGCCAGCAGCCAAGAGTCCGAGCGGGGGGGCTCCTACAATGAGCAGTTCTTC; CDR3aa: CASSQESERGGSYNEQFF
j_gene: TRBJ1-6; v_gene: TRBV5-4; abundance: .; d_gene: TRBD1; CDR3nt: TGTGCCAGCAGCTTGGGAGGGGCAGGGGGGAATTCACCCCTCCACTTT; CDR3aa: CASSLGGAGGNSPLHF
j_gene: TRBJ1-3; v_gene: TRBV5-6; abundance: .; d_gene: TRBD1; CDR3nt: TGTGCCAGCAGCTCGATTCACAGGGGACACTCTGGAAACACCATATATTTT; CDR3aa: CASSSIHRGHSGNTIYF
j_gene: TRBJ2-1; v_gene: TRBV4-3; abundance: few; d_gene: TRBD1; CDR3nt: TGCGCCAGCAGCCAAACCGACAGGGGGCTTGGAGACAATGAGCAGTTCTTC; CDR3aa: CASSQTDRGLGDNEQFF
j_gene: TRBJ1-2; v_gene: TRBV18; abundance: .; d_gene: .; CDR3nt: TGTGCCAGCTCCCTAGAGCTCTATGGCTACACCTTC; CDR3aa: CASSLELYGYTF
j_gene: TRBJ2-3; v_gene: TRBV28; abundance: .; d_gene: TRBD2; CDR3nt: TGTGCCAGCAGTTTTGAGCGGGGACTCACAGATACGCAGTATTTT; CDR3aa: CASSFERGLTDTQYF
j_gene: TRBJ2-2; v_gene: TRBV6-5; abundance: .; d_gene: TRBD1; CDR3nt: TGTGCCAGCAGTTCCGGGACAGGGGGCTACACCGGGGAGCTGTTTTTT; CDR3aa: CASSSGTGGYTGELFF
j_gene: TRBJ1-1; v_gene: TRBV9; abundance: .; d_gene: .; CDR3nt: TGTGCCAGCAGCCCCACCGGGACACATGAAGCTTTCTTT; CDR3aa: CASSPTGTHEAFF
j_gene: TRBJ2-4; v_gene: TRBV7-9; abundance: .; d_gene: .; CDR3nt: TGTGCCAGCAGCGGCCAGGGCCTAGCCAAAAACATTCAGTACTTC; CDR3aa: CASSGQGLAKNIQYF
j_gene: TRBJ1-6; v_gene: TRBV5-4; abundance: once; d_gene: .; CDR3nt: TGTGCCAGCAGCCAGGATGAAACCCGGGGTTCACCCCTCCACTTT; CDR3aa: CASSQDETRGSPLHF
j_gene: TRBJ1-1; v_gene: TRBV19; abundance: .; d_gene: .; CDR3nt: TGTGCCAGTAGTAGGGCAAACACTGAAGCTTTCTTT; CDR3aa: CASSRANTEAFF
j_gene: TRBJ1-2; v_gene: TRBV11-2; abundance: .; d_gene: .; CDR3nt: TGTGCCAGCAGCTTAGGGGACAAGACCTATGGCTACACCTTC; CDR3aa: CASSLGDKTYGYTF
j_gene: TRBJ1-4; v_gene: TRBV28; abundance: .; d_gene: .; CDR3nt: TGTGCCAGCAGGGACAGAGTGCCTAATGAAAAACTGTTTTTT; CDR3aa: CASRDRVPNEKLFF
j_gene: TRBJ1-2; v_gene: TRBV13; abundance: .; d_gene: .; CDR3nt: TGTGCCAGCAGCTTAGCCGGAGGTGAAGGCTACACCTTC; CDR3aa: CASSLAGGEGYTF
j_gene: TRBJ2-3; v_gene: TRBV15; abundance: .; d_gene: TRBD2; CDR3nt: TGTGCCACCAGCAGTCGGAGCGGGGGGCCTCAAAGGACAGATACGCAGTATTTT; CDR3aa: CATSSRSGGPQRTDTQYF
j_gene: TRBJ1-5; v_gene: TRBV5-4; abundance: .; d_gene: TRBD1; CDR3nt: TGTGCCAGCAGCCCGCAACCAGGGGGTCAGCCCCAGCATTTT; CDR3aa: CASSPQPGGQPQHF
j_gene: TRBJ1-1; v_gene: TRBV5-1; abundance: .; d_gene: TRBD1; CDR3nt: TGCGCCAGCAGCTTGGCAGGACAGGGAGGAGGCACTGAAGCTTTCTTT; CDR3aa: CASSLAGQGGGTEAFF
j_gene: TRBJ1-1; v_gene: TRBV6-6; abundance: once; d_gene: .; CDR3nt: TGTGCCAGCAGTTATCCGGGATCTGGTGGCACTGAAGCTTTCTTT; CDR3aa: CASSYPGSGGTEAFF
j_gene: TRBJ2-7; v_gene: TRBV27; abundance: .; d_gene: TRBD1; CDR3nt: TGTGCCAGCAGTAGCGACGCGACAGGGTTCATCGAGCAGTACTTC; CDR3aa: CASSSDATGFIEQYF
j_gene: TRBJ1-1; v_gene: TRBV7-9; abundance: .; d_gene: .; CDR3nt: TGTGCCAGCAGACTAATCGTCGTGGCCCGAACGGTGGATACTGAAGCTTTCTTT; CDR3aa: CASRLIVVARTVDTEAFF
j_gene: TRBJ1-1; v_gene: TRBV6-5; abundance: .; d_gene: TRBD1; CDR3nt: TGTGCCGCGAGCGTGGACAGGGGATTTTACACTGAAGCTTTCTTT; CDR3aa: CAASVDRGFYTEAFF
j_gene: TRBJ2-1; v_gene: TRBV5-6; abundance: .; d_gene: TRBD2; CDR3nt: TGTGCCAGCAGCTTTCAACTAGCGGAGAGGAATGAGCAGTTCTTC; CDR3aa: CASSFQLAERNEQFF
j_gene: TRBJ2-1; v_gene: TRBV29-1; abundance: .; d_gene: .; CDR3nt: TGCAGCGTTGAAGATGGCCAGGGTGATGAGCAGTTCTTC; CDR3aa: CSVEDGQGDEQFF
j_gene: TRBJ1-2; v_gene: TRBV9; abundance: .; d_gene: TRBD1; CDR3nt: TGTGCCAGCAGCCCGGAGGGGGCAGGATATGGCTACACCTTC; CDR3aa: CASSPEGAGYGYTF
j_gene: TRBJ1-1; v_gene: TRBV28; abundance: .; d_gene: .; CDR3nt: TGTGCCAGCAGTTTGCAGTACACTGAAGCTTTCTTT; CDR3aa: CASSLQYTEAFF
j_gene: TRBJ1-5; v_gene: TRBV27; abundance: .; d_gene: .; CDR3nt: TGTGCCAGCAGTCCGGGGTACAACAATCAGCCCCAGCATTTT; CDR3aa: CASSPGYNNQPQHF
j_gene: TRBJ1-1; v_gene: TRBV6-5; abundance: .; d_gene: TRBD1; CDR3nt: TGTGCCAGCAGGTACAGGGGGATTAAGATCACTGAAGCTTTCTTT; CDR3aa: CASRYRGIKITEAFF
j_gene: TRBJ1-6; v_gene: TRBV7-8; abundance: .; d_gene: TRBD1; CDR3nt: TGTGCCAGCAGCTTAGCGTGGTCGTGGACAGGCTCCTATAATTCACCCCTCCACTTT; CDR3aa: CASSLAWSWTGSYNSPLHF
j_gene: TRBJ2-7; v_gene: TRBV6-1; abundance: .; d_gene: .; CDR3nt: TGTGCCAGCAGTGAAGCCGGTGTATCCTCCTACGAGCAGTACTTC; CDR3aa: CASSEAGVSSYEQYF
j_gene: TRBJ2-3; v_gene: TRBV5-1; abundance: .; d_gene: .; CDR3nt: TGCGCCAGCAGCCAGGACAGACGCACAGATACGCAGTATTTT; CDR3aa: CASSQDRRTDTQYF
j_gene: TRBJ1-6; v_gene: TRBV6-5; abundance: .; d_gene: TRBD1; CDR3nt: TGTGCCAGTCACAGGGGGCGCGACTCACCCCTCCACTTT; CDR3aa: CASHRGRDSPLHF